These T cell receptor beta chains were read from a single sample in a study of T-cell memory formation after mild COVID-19. TCRdb ran MiXCR on the 5' RACE reads and lists one entry per CDR3 protein. This table has about 470,000 distinct CDR3 sequences, 25% appearing once. The sequencing sample was made of PBMCs or a T cell subset sorted from them (not recorded which). Receptors were obtained from an adult woman who had mild COVID-19 (a few samples of this study predate the infection). Cell type and time point are not known. Both conserved end residues are part of each CDR3.

v_call: TRBV6-5; j_call: TRBJ2-3; cdr3_aa: CASGRSTDTQYF
v_call: TRBV15; j_call: TRBJ2-7; cdr3_aa: CATSRVEGSYEQYF
v_call: TRBV11-2; j_call: TRBJ2-1; cdr3_aa: CASSLAGGASNEQFF
v_call: TRBV20-1; j_call: TRBJ2-5; cdr3_aa: CSASNSLAGFQETQYF
v_call: TRBV6-6; j_call: TRBJ2-3; cdr3_aa: CASSRTDTMFTDTQYF
v_call: TRBV3-1; j_call: TRBJ2-1; cdr3_aa: CASSQGQQLYNEQFF
v_call: TRBV5-1; j_call: TRBJ2-1; cdr3_aa: CASETGTSSYNEQFF
v_call: TRBV27; j_call: TRBJ2-7; cdr3_aa: CASSGLAVRPSYEQYF
v_call: TRBV6-2/TRBV6-3; j_call: TRBJ2-1; cdr3_aa: CATRGGENNEQFF
v_call: TRBV19; j_call: TRBJ2-1; cdr3_aa: CASSYSPWGANEQFF
v_call: TRBV4-2; j_call: TRBJ2-3; cdr3_aa: CASSFLAGSAGDTQYF
v_call: TRBV4-1; j_call: TRBJ1-1; cdr3_aa: CASSQVWLGQTNTEAFF
v_call: TRBV9; j_call: TRBJ2-2; cdr3_aa: CASSVGDRGRWAGELFF
v_call: TRBV24-1; j_call: TRBJ2-2; cdr3_aa: CATQGGGYNTGELFF
v_call: TRBV20-1; j_call: TRBJ1-2; cdr3_aa: CSARVYGVRLDYTF
v_call: TRBV21-1; j_call: TRBJ2-7; cdr3_aa: CASSERKTSGSSYEQYF
v_call: TRBV21-1; j_call: TRBJ2-6; cdr3_aa: CASSKRPRPGGSGANVLTF
v_call: TRBV3-1; j_call: TRBJ1-2; cdr3_aa: CASSQDWTPGTF
v_call: TRBV5-1; j_call: TRBJ2-1; cdr3_aa: CATRRDGVLPDEQFF
v_call: TRBV19; j_call: TRBJ2-1; cdr3_aa: CASSIEGLASYNEQFF
v_call: TRBV7-3; j_call: TRBJ2-7; cdr3_aa: CASSRGRSYEQYF
v_call: TRBV5-5; j_call: TRBJ1-1; cdr3_aa: CASSSNRDYTEAFF
v_call: TRBV6-2/TRBV6-3; j_call: TRBJ2-6; cdr3_aa: CASSYSSGANVLTF
v_call: TRBV7-9; j_call: TRBJ2-2; cdr3_aa: CASSLLVSYTGELFF
v_call: TRBV7-3; j_call: TRBJ2-2; cdr3_aa: CASSPRPIGRLGGELFF
v_call: TRBV25-1; j_call: TRBJ1-2; cdr3_aa: CASSDRGRGSYGYTF
v_call: TRBV6-1; j_call: TRBJ2-1; cdr3_aa: CASSSGRPYNEQFF
v_call: TRBV10-3; j_call: TRBJ1-1; cdr3_aa: CAISWDRQGAEAFF
v_call: TRBV5-1; j_call: TRBJ2-7; cdr3_aa: CASSTGAVYEQYF
v_call: TRBV12-3/TRBV12-4; j_call: TRBJ1-2; cdr3_aa: CASTDGEDYGYTF
v_call: TRBV19; j_call: TRBJ2-2; cdr3_aa: CDSSMVGMAGELFF
v_call: TRBV9; j_call: TRBJ1-2; cdr3_aa: CASSAGQGTYSYGYTF
v_call: TRBV5-1; j_call: TRBJ2-5; cdr3_aa: CASSLSGGETQYF
v_call: TRBV12-3/TRBV12-4; j_call: TRBJ2-7; cdr3_aa: CASSLTNRDRGILGHEQYF
v_call: TRBV12-3/TRBV12-4; j_call: TRBJ2-7; cdr3_aa: CASRDLYEQYF
v_call: TRBV9; j_call: TRBJ1-1; cdr3_aa: CASSVGQGITNTEAFF
v_call: TRBV20-1; j_call: TRBJ1-5; cdr3_aa: CSVNGDSNQPQHF
v_call: TRBV11-3; j_call: TRBJ2-7; cdr3_aa: CASSSTRVGEQYF
v_call: TRBV12-3/TRBV12-4; j_call: TRBJ2-3; cdr3_aa: CASNLAGGLRDTQYF
v_call: TRBV12-3/TRBV12-4; j_call: TRBJ1-2; cdr3_aa: CASYSSQQGADYGYTF
v_call: TRBV5-1; j_call: TRBJ2-2; cdr3_aa: CASSPPGGLTGELFF
v_call: TRBV20-1; j_call: TRBJ2-2; cdr3_aa: CSAPLGASGSFGELFF
v_call: TRBV7-9; j_call: TRBJ2-3; cdr3_aa: CASSLIGGRADTQYF
v_call: TRBV6-1; j_call: TRBJ1-6; cdr3_aa: CASSARGSSYNSPLHF
v_call: TRBV7-9; j_call: TRBJ2-2; cdr3_aa: CASSPPDRGTGELFF
v_call: TRBV6-1; j_call: TRBJ1-4; cdr3_aa: CASSVEGRGREKLFF
v_call: TRBV20-1; j_call: TRBJ2-3; cdr3_aa: CSASSYREEADTQYF
v_call: TRBV7-9; j_call: TRBJ1-2; cdr3_aa: CASSITGEGYTF
v_call: TRBV7-9; j_call: TRBJ2-5; cdr3_aa: CASSAIRDTQETQYF
v_call: TRBV7-3; j_call: TRBJ2-1; cdr3_aa: CASSLSPGPTGNEQFF
v_call: TRBV12-3/TRBV12-4; j_call: TRBJ2-7; cdr3_aa: CASRYSSYEQYF
v_call: TRBV9; j_call: TRBJ1-2; cdr3_aa: CASSASGYYGYTF
v_call: TRBV28; j_call: TRBJ2-3; cdr3_aa: CASPPAIGQGIMDTQYF
v_call: TRBV30; j_call: TRBJ2-7; cdr3_aa: CAWSVSSLEQYF
v_call: TRBV20-1; j_call: TRBJ2-2; cdr3_aa: CSVRDGNTGELFF
v_call: TRBV5-1; j_call: TRBJ2-5; cdr3_aa: CASSSPGLAPETQYF
v_call: TRBV30; j_call: TRBJ1-5; cdr3_aa: CAWGGTGNGQPQHF
v_call: TRBV4-3; j_call: TRBJ2-3; cdr3_aa: CASSPSGGVMDTQYF
v_call: TRBV5-1; j_call: TRBJ2-5; cdr3_aa: CASKQRDREWETQYF